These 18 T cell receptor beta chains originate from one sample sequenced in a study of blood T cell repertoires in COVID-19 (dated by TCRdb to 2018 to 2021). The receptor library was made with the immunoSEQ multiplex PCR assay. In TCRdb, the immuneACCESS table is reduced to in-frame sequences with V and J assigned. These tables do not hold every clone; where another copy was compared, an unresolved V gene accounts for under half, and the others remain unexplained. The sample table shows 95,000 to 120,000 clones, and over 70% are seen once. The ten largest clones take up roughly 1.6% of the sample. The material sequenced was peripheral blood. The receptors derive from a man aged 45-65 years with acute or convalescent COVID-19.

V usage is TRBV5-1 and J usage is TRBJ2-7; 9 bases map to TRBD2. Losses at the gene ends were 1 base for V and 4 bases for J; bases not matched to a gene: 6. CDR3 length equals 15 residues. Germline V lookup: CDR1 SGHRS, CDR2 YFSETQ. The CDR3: CASSLSSSGEYEQYV. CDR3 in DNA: TGCGCCAGCAGCTTGAGTTCTAGCGGGGAATACGAGCAGTACGTC.

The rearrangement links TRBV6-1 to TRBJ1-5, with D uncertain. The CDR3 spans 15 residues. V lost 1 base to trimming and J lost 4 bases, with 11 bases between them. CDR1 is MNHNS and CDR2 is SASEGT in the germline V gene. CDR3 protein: CASSEVGGSNQPQHF. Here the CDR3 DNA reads TGTGCCAGCAGTGAAGTGGGCGGGTCTAATCAGCCCCAGCATTTT.

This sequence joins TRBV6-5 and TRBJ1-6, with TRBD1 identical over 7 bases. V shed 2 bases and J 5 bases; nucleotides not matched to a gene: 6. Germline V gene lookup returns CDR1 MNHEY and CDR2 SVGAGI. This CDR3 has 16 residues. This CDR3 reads CASSYGAGGNNSPLHF. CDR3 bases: TGTGCCAGCAGTTACGGAGCAGGGGGAAATAATTCACCCCTCCACTTT.

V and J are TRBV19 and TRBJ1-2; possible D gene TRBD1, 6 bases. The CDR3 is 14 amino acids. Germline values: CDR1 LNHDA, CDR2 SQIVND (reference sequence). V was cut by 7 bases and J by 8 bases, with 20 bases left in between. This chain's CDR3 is CASNFPTTGDGYTF. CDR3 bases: TGTGCCAGTAATTTCCCCACGACAGGCGACGGCTACACCTTC.

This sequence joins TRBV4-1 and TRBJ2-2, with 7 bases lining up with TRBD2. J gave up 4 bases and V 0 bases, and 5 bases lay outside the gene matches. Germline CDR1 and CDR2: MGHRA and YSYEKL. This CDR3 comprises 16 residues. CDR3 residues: CASSQDGGIVTGELFF. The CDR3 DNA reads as TGCGCCAGCAGCCAAGACGGGGGGATAGTCACCGGGGAGCTGTTTTTT.

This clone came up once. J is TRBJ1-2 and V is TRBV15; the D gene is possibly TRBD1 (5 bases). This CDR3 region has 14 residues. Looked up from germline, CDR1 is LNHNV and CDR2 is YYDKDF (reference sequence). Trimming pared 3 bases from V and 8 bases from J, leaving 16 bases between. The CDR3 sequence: CATSSPRTSGGYTF. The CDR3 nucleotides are TGTGCCACCAGCAGCCCTCGGACATCCGGCGGCTACACCTTC.

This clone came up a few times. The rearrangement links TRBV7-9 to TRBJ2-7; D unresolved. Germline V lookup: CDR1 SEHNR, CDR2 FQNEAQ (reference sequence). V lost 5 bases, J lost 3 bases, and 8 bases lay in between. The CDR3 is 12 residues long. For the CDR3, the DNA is TGTGCCAGCAGCGCAGACAACTACGAGCAGTACTTC. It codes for CASSADNYEQYF.

The CDR3 sequence: CASSQVPAGAPTDTQYF. DNA for the CDR3: TGCGCCAGCAGCCAAGTCCCAGCGGGGGCGCCCACAGATACGCAGTATTTT. The chain recombines TRBV4-1 with TRBJ2-3; 8 bases align to TRBD2. The CDR3 length is 17 residues. CDR1 MGHRA and CDR2 YSYEKL come from the germline V gene. The trim removed 1 base at V and 2 bases at J, leaving 8 bases unmatched.

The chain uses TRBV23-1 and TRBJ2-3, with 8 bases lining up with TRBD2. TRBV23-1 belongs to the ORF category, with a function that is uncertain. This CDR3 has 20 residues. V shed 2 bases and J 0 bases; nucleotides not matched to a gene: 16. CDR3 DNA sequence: TGCGCCAGCAGTCAAGGAGGGAAGCGGGGGTTAACCTCTAGCACAGATACGCAGTATTTT. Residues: CASSQGGKRGLTSSTDTQYF.

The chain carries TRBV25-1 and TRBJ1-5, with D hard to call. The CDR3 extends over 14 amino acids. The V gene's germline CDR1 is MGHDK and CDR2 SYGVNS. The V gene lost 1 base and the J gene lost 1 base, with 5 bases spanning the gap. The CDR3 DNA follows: TGTGCCAGCAGTGAATTTGGCAGCAATCAGCCCCAGCATTTT. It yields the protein CASSEFGSNQPQHF.

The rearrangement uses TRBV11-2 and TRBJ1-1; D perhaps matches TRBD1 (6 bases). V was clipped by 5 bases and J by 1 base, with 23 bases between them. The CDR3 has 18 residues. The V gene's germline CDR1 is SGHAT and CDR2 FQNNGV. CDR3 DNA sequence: TGTGCCAGCAGCCTCTCTAGGGGGACGACCGGGGCGAACACTGAAGCTTTCTTT. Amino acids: CASSLSRGTTGANTEAFF.

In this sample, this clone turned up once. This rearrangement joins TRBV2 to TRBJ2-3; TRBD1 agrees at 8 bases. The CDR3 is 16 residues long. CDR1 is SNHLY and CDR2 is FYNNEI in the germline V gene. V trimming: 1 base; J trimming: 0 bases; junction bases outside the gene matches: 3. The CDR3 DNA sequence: TGTGCCAGCAGTGAAGACAGGGGGACTAGCACAGATACGCAGTATTTT. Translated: CASSEDRGTSTDTQYF.

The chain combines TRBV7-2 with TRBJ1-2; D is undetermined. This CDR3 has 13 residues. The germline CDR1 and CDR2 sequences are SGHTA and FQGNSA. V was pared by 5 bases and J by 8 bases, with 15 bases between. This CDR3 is CASSPAREDGYTF. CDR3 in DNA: TGTGCCAGCAGCCCGGCGAGGGAGGACGGCTACACCTTC.

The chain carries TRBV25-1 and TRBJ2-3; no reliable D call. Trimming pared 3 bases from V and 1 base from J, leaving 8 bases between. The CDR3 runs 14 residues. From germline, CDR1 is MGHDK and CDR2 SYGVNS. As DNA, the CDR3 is TGTGCCAGCAGTGAGCGCCAGGGCACAGATACGCAGTATTTT. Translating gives CASSERQGTDTQYF.

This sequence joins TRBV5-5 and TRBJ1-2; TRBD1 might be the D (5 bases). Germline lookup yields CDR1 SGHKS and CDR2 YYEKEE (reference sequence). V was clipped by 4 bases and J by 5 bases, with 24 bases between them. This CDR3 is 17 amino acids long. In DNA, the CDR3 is TGTGCCAGCAGCGCAGGGTTGGGCCGGGTCTCCTTTTATGGCTACACCTTC. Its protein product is CASSAGLGRVSFYGYTF.

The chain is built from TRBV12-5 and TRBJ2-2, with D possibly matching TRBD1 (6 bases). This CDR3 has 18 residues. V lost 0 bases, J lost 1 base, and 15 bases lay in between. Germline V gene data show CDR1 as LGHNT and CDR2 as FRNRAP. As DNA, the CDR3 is TGTGCTAGTGGTTTGGTTTGGGATGGACAGTTGAACACCGGGGAGCTGTTTTTT. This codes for CASGLVWDGQLNTGELFF.

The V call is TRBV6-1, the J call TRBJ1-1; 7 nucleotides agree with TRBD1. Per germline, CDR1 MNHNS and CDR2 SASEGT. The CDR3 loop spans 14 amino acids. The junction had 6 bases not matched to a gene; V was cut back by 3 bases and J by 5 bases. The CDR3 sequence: CASSEGRGETEAFF. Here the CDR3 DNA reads TGTGCCAGCAGTGAGGGCAGGGGGGAGACTGAAGCTTTCTTT.

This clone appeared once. This CDR3 reads CASSFSIPRGSEPLHF. For the CDR3, the DNA is TGCGCCAGCAGCTTCTCCATCCCCCGGGGGTCCGAACCCCTCCACTTT. The chain has TRBV5-1 and TRBJ1-6; tentative D call: TRBD1 (5 bases). Trimming took 2 bases from V and 12 from J, leaving 21 bases between them. The CDR3 length is 16 residues. The V gene's germline CDR1 is SGHRS and CDR2 YFSETQ.